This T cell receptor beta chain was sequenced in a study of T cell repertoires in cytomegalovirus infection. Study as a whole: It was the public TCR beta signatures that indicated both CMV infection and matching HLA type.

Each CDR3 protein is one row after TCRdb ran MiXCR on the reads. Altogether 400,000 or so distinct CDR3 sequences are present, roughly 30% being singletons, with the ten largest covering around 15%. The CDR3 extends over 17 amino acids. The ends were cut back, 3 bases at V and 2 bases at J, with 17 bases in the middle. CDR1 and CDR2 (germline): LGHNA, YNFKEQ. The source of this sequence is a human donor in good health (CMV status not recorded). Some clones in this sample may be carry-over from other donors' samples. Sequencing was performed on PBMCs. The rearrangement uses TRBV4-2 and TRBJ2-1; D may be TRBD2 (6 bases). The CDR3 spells CASSQVGTEGPYNEQFF. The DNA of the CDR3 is TGTGCCAGCAGCCAGGTCGGGACTGAGGGGCCCTACAATGAGCAGTTCTTC.